The clone carrying this T cell receptor beta chain appeared many times. The sample originates from a study of blood T cells in healthy people across ages. Sample-barcoded 5' priming and a J-beta primer mix drove a second PCR of roughly 6 to 12 cycles. Unique molecular identifiers of 12 random nucleotides labeled each cDNA. TCRdb called the 5' RACE reads again in MiXCR, with one record for every CDR3 protein. The sample has 1.5 million to 2 million distinct CDR3 sequences, over 25% seen once. Germline assignment: CDR1 SEHNR and CDR2 FQNEAQ (reference sequence). Trimming stripped 5 bases from V and 0 bases from J, with 15 bases between. The CDR3 is 16 amino acids.

This chain connects TRBV7-9 to TRBJ2-3; the D gene is possibly TRBD2 (5 bases). The sequenced sample was blood. The sequence came from a woman in her thirties in good health. This chain's CDR3 is CASSKDSLSSTDTQYF. The CDR3, as DNA: TGTGCCAGCAGCAAGGACTCTCTTTCTAGCACAGATACGCAGTATTTT.